This T cell receptor beta chain stems from a study of blood T cells in healthy people across ages. As to this clonotype: Its antigen is unidentified.

Researchers report isolating at least 6 million PBMCs per sample. Study outcomes and limitations: Higher diversity and more naive CD4+ cells were features of long-lived donors, compared to aged donors. A roughly linear fall in TCR beta diversity per million T cells was seen with increasing age. Naive T cell percentage by flow cytometry tracked strongly with beta diversity.

It was with a sample-barcoded 5' primer and a J-beta primer mix that a second PCR of roughly 6 to 12 cycles was run. TCRdb redid the calling of the 5' RACE reads with MiXCR, one entry per CDR3 protein. The data show roughly 1.5 million distinct CDR3 sequences, about 42% seen once. The TCR was taken from a woman between 18 and 30 years old in good health. Sequencing input: blood.

Here the CDR3 DNA reads TGTGCCAGCAGTTACGGGGTACCAACTAATGAAAAACTGTTTTTT. Translation: CASSYGVPTNEKLFF. This chain connects TRBV6-5 to TRBJ1-4; D unresolved. Deletions cut 2 bases from V and 0 bases from J, with 7 bases between. The germline CDR1 and CDR2 sequences are MNHEY and SVGAGI. CDR3 size: 15 residues.